This T cell receptor beta chain was sequenced during a study of shared clonotypes between healthy human individuals (TCRdb year 2020). General notes on the study: Three men and a couple of women, aged 18 to 49 years, made up the cohort. For each donor, three plates each were used for CD4 naive and CD4 memory, two plates were used for CD8 naive, and one plate was used for CD8 memory. To estimate repertoire size and how much clonotype sharing occurs between individuals, the study deeply sequenced the blood TCR repertoires of about five healthy adults. Libraries were prepared and TCR repertoires were sequenced by different laboratories using diverse techniques, in order to increase sequencing depth and limit assay-specific biases. Each donor's leukapheresis produced roughly between roughly 0.85 and 10 billion PBMCs.

V is reduced by 5 bases and J by 9 bases, leaving a spacing of 8 bases between them. Taken from the germline V gene, the CDR1 and CDR2 loops are SGHVS and FNYEAQ. The CDR3 runs 11 residues from the cysteine to the phenylalanine. The DNA shown is the 33-base CDR3, in frame from base 1. On this clone itself: The target of this receptor is not known. Base-call qualities are not available, and no considerably larger clone is one nucleotide away.

Using the deep immunoSEQ assay, TCR CDR3 regions were amplified from genomic DNA by multiplex PCR. For each cell subset, the extracted genomic DNA was distributed evenly across all wells of several immunoSEQ 96-well plates, and each plate served as one replicate. Each replicate PCR for sorted subsets received 200 ng genomic DNA, equal to tens of thousands of T cell genomes. The purified libraries were quantified using a Qubit 3.0 fluorometer, sized with a Bioanalyzer 2100, and then quantified again using the KAPA Library Quantification kit. Every immunoSEQ 96-well plate was sequenced on a dedicated single-read 150-cycle Illumina NextSeq 550 flow cell. Processing in the source paper ran as follows. Because only junctional sequences without quality scores were contained in the immunoSEQ output, filtering matching that applied to full-length reads could not be performed. Sequences were annotated with PyIR, a Python wrapper for IgBLAST v1.9, and V/J genes and CDR3 were assigned using IMGT germline references. Any read was removed if the V/J assignment was weak (E-value above 1e-6), the CDR3 was missing, or the read contained stop codons, out-of-frame junctions, or ambiguous translated residues. V3J clonotypes were defined as sequences sharing the same inferred V gene, J gene, and CDR3 amino acid sequence. Percentage overlap between repertoires was computed as shared unique clonotypes divided by the size of the smaller repertoire. RTK rarefaction, the Chao1 estimator, and Recon v2.1 estimates of unobserved clonotypes were used to assess repertoire richness. Generation probabilities for all TCRbeta clonotypes obtained by the gDNA method from a handful of donors were computed using OLGA. TCRdb took over this immuneACCESS table, retaining in-frame rearrangements with V and J assigned. Such tables are incomplete; in checked studies, under half of the missing clones stem from an unresolved V gene, and the remainder is unexplained. That table furnishes V, J and clone size, whereas the DNA furnished D and trimming. The table for this sample lists about 820,000 clones; around 93% of them were counted only once. Around 24% of the sample goes to the ten largest clones.

For the CD8 naive samples, CD45RO-negative cells were positively selected for CCR7, yielding a CD45RA+CCR7+ population from which TemRA cells were excluded. The donors were healthy, HIV-negative adults with no recently reported acute infections or vaccinations. Only Caucasian adults living in Nashville, Tennessee, USA were represented among the donors. Blood was obtained by leukapheresis, after which PBMCs were separated by Ficoll-Histopaque density gradient centrifugation and cryopreserved in liquid nitrogen vapor phase. Analytical flow cytometry was used to check the purity and quantity of every magnetically sorted T cell population. From each sorted fraction, genomic DNA was isolated and quantified by UV absorbance on a Nanodrop 2000c. What the study reported, not specific to this receptor: Based on pairwise subsampling, the degree of clonotype sharing among donors was expected to be affected by sequencing depth. Rarefaction of sorted-subset datasets indicated incomplete sequencing despite the large sequencing depth. Because the study included only a small number of donors, the genetic and exposure-history diversity represented was limited. Only blood was sampled, and tissue TCR repertoires likely differ from those in blood. When four donors were compared, the shared fraction of clonotypes was 5% to 6.5% for naive CD4, roughly 3.4% for naive CD8, more than 2% for memory CD4, and 0.35% to 0.4% for memory CD8. Naive subsets generally had larger estimated clonotype richness than memory subsets. Compared with non-shared clonotypes, clonotypes shared by all four sorted-subset donors had higher generation probabilities.

The sample consisted of naive CD8+ T cells sorted from blood. Taken with the paper, the label for cell subset or site translates to: CD45RA+CCR7+. The chain is made from TRBV7-6 and TRBJ2-1; the D segment cannot be called with confidence. The origin of this receptor is a man aged 30 to 39 in good health. The CDR3 reads as follows: CASSPGFEQFF. The base sequence is TGTGCCAGCAGCCCCGGGTTTGAGCAGTTCTTC.